Shown below are 7 T cell receptor beta chains from a single sample sequenced in a study of blood T cell repertoires in COVID-19. Sequenced by immunoSEQ multiplex PCR; TCRdb stores in-frame clones only, minus some. The sample contains 200,000 to 250,000 clones, 70% to 90% of which appear only once. The sequenced material came from peripheral blood. Receptors originate from a woman between 35 and 50 years old with acute or convalescent COVID-19.

The CDR3 nucleotides read TGTGCCAGCAGCTGGACGGGGGGGTTCTACAATGAGCAGTTCTTC. Amino acids: CASSWTGGFYNEQFF. The genes are TRBV9 and TRBJ2-1, with TRBD2 identical over 8 bases. Trimming at V came to 4 bases and at J to 3 bases, leaving 6 bases not matched to a gene. This CDR3 region has 15 residues. The germline V gene has CDR1 SGDLS and CDR2 YYNGEE. Full variable domain (remainder filled in from reference TRBV9 and TRBJ2-1): DSGVTQTPKHLITATGQRVTLRCSPRSGDLSVYWYQQSLDQGLQFLIQYYNGEERAKGNILERFSAQQFPDLHSELNLSSLELGDSALYFCASSWTGGFYNEQFFGPGTRLTVL.

The J gene is TRBJ1-1, the V gene TRBV6-1, with D uncertain. CDR1 is MNHNS, CDR2 SASEGT, per germline. Trimming removed 1 base from V and 6 bases from J, with 9 bases in between. The CDR3 is made up of 13 amino acids. This chain's CDR3 is CASSEGFRAEAFF. The CDR3 bases are TGTGCCAGCAGTGAAGGGTTTCGGGCTGAAGCTTTCTTT.

The chain carries TRBV5-1 and TRBJ1-1; the D gene is possibly TRBD1 (6 bases). CDR1 is SGHRS, CDR2 YFSETQ, per germline. The CDR3 consists of 14 residues. V was clipped by 4 bases and J by 1 base, with 11 bases between them. CDR3 residues: CASSVYRENTEAFF. CDR3 in DNA: TGCGCCAGCAGCGTATACAGGGAGAACACTGAAGCTTTCTTT.

This sequence joins TRBV9 and TRBJ2-5; tentative D call: TRBD2 (5 bases). CDR1 is SGDLS and CDR2 is YYNGEE in the germline V gene. This CDR3 is built from 16 residues. V was clipped by 0 bases and J by 5 bases, with 17 bases between them. CDR3 nucleotides: TGTGCCAGCAGCGTAGGTGGGAGTAGTACGGTGGAGACCCAGTACTTC. It encodes CASSVGGSSTVETQYF.

The chain couples TRBV12-5 to TRBJ1-2; D might be TRBD1 (5 bases). The CDR3 is 13 residues long. V was clipped by 4 bases and J by 4 bases, with 10 bases between them. CDR1 and CDR2 (germline): LGHNT, FRNRAP. In DNA form, the CDR3 reads TGTGCTAGTGGTTCAGGGTTTTTCTATGGCTACACCTTC. This encodes CASGSGFFYGYTF.

In regard to this clone: Other DNA variants within this sample encode the same CDR3. The genes are TRBV5-1 and TRBJ1-1; D is perhaps TRBD1 (5 bases). V lost 0 bases to trimming and J lost 4 bases, with 10 bases between them. Germline-derived CDR1 and CDR2 are SGHRS and YFSETQ. The CDR3 extends over 14 amino acids. The CDR3 bases are TGCGCCAGCAGCTTGGGCGGCGGGGGCACTGAAGCTTTCTTT. Translated, it gives CASSLGGGGTEAFF.

This clone was seen only once. The CDR3 region has the DNA TGTGCCAGCAAACGGGGAGGATTCTACAATGAGCAGTTCTTC. Protein: CASKRGGFYNEQFF. The J gene is TRBJ2-1, the V gene TRBV5-4; the D gene is possibly TRBD2 (6 bases). There are 14 residues in the CDR3. V shed 6 bases and J shed 3 bases, with 13 bases lying between them. From germline, CDR1 is SGHNT and CDR2 YYREEE (reference sequence).